These 27 T cell receptor beta chains share one sample of origin, sequenced in a study of blood T cell repertoires in COVID-19. The table came from immunoSEQ multiplex PCR; TCRdb's copy has only in-frame clones and leaves some out. Counted here are about 170,000 clones, around 92% occurring once; the ten biggest clones make up approximately 4.9%. Input material: peripheral blood. The receptors here all came from a man aged 25-40 years with COVID-19, enrolled during active disease.

The gene calls are TRBV6-2 or TRBV6-3 and TRBJ1-2; 7 bases map to TRBD1. CDR3 length equals 13 residues. CDR1 and CDR2 from the germline V gene are MNHEY and SVGEGT. The junction had 7 bases not matched to a gene; V was cut back by 4 bases and J by 8 bases. CDR3 residues: CASSSYRGSGYTF. CDR3 in DNA: TGTGCCAGCAGTTCATACAGGGGTTCGGGCTACACCTTC.

The chain uses TRBV6-5 and TRBJ1-5; possibly TRBD1 for D (5 bases). This CDR3 comprises 15 residues. Germline lookup yields CDR1 MNHEY and CDR2 SVGAGI. The V end was cut by 0 bases, the J end by 4 bases, with 10 bases between. CDR3 sequence: CASSYSVGGNQPQHF. In DNA form, the CDR3 reads TGTGCCAGCAGTTACTCGGTGGGGGGGAATCAGCCCCAGCATTTT.

The chain has TRBV28 and TRBJ1-4; D is perhaps TRBD1 (5 bases). The ends were cut back, 3 bases at V and 8 bases at J, with 16 bases in the middle. Germline CDR1 is MDHEN and CDR2 is SYDVKM. The CDR3 loop spans 15 amino acids. This CDR3 is CASSLPGGGKEKLFF. CDR3 nucleotide sequence: TGTGCCAGCAGTTTGCCCGGGGGAGGGAAAGAAAAACTGTTTTTT.

The V call is TRBV18, the J call TRBJ1-2; TRBD1 aligns across 8 bases. The CDR3 consists of 17 residues. CDR1 is KGHSH, CDR2 LQKENI, per germline. The V gene end was trimmed by 4 bases and the J gene end by 4 bases; junction bases not matched to a gene: 14. The chain's CDR3 is CASSQTTGAPGGYGYTF. The CDR3 nucleotides read TGTGCCAGCTCACAAACGACAGGGGCCCCCGGGGGCTATGGCTACACCTTC.

This clone was counted a single time. The chain recombines TRBV6-5 with TRBJ2-3; 10 nucleotides agree with TRBD2. Germline trimming cut 2 bases from V and 1 base from J; bases unmatched to any gene: 0. The CDR3 contains 15 residues. Per germline, CDR1 MNHEY and CDR2 SVGAGI. The CDR3 is CASSYGLAGTDTQYF. Here the CDR3 DNA reads TGTGCCAGCAGTTACGGACTAGCGGGCACAGATACGCAGTATTTT.

The chain carries TRBV15 and TRBJ1-5; TRBD1 is a possible D gene (6 bases). Germline values: CDR1 LNHNV, CDR2 YYDKDF (reference sequence). Trimming cost V 8 bases and J 2 bases, with 31 bases left between them. The CDR3 totals 20 residues. CDR3 DNA sequence: TGTGCCACCCCCCCTCACTCTACACAGGGAGTAGGGGGTGGCAATCAGCCCCAGCATTTT. It translates to CATPPHSTQGVGGGNQPQHF. The full variable domain, with the rest looked up from reference TRBV15 and TRBJ1-5, is DAMVIQNPRYQVTQFGKPVTLSCSQTLNHNVMYWYQQKSSQAPKLLFHYYDKDFNNEADTPDNFQSRRPNTSFCFLDIRSPGLGDTAMYLCATPPHSTQGVGGGNQPQHFGDGTRLSIL.

The rearrangement joins TRBV5-6 to TRBJ2-1, with a tentative D call TRBD1 (6 bases). From germline, CDR1 is SGHDT and CDR2 YYEEEE. CDR3 size: 12 residues. Trimming took 3 bases from V and 9 from J, leaving 10 bases between them. The CDR3 region is CASSSGQPEQFF. The CDR3 DNA reads as TGTGCCAGCAGCTCCGGACAGCCTGAGCAGTTCTTC.

The chain recombines TRBV12-3 or TRBV12-4 with TRBJ1-2; D is possibly TRBD1 (5 bases). The V gene lost 6 bases and the J gene lost 4 bases, with 12 bases spanning the gap. The CDR3 is 13 residues long. This chain's CDR3 is CASSTDSLYGYTF. For the CDR3, the DNA is TGTGCCAGCAGCACTGACAGTCTCTATGGCTACACCTTC.

This sequence joins TRBV7-3 and TRBJ2-1, with 8 bases fitting TRBD2. Germline CDR1 reads SGHTA; CDR2 reads FQGTGA. The V gene end was trimmed by 1 base and the J gene end by 3 bases; junction bases not matched to a gene: 2. This CDR3 has 15 amino acids. The CDR3 nucleotides are TGTGCCAGCAGCTTAAATAGCGGGAACTACAATGAGCAGTTCTTC. This gives the protein CASSLNSGNYNEQFF.

The CDR3 spells CASSPGTSGLETQYF. The CDR3, as DNA: TGTGCCAGCAGTCCCGGAACTAGCGGGTTGGAGACCCAGTACTTC. V is TRBV27 and J is TRBJ2-5; 9 bases are shared with TRBD2. V gave up 5 bases and J gave up 5 bases; unmatched junction bases: 9. CDR1 and CDR2 from the germline V gene are MNHEY and SMNVEV (reference sequence). The CDR3 consists of 15 residues.

This chain uses TRBV6-4 with TRBJ2-2, with D maybe TRBD1 (5 bases). Trimming took off 2 bases at V and 5 bases at J, with 9 bases between the two ends. Germline lookup yields CDR1 MRHNA and CDR2 SNTAGT. CDR3 length: 14 residues. CDR3 protein: CASSDAQGTGELFF. CDR3 DNA sequence: TGTGCCAGCAGTGACGCCCAGGGAACCGGGGAGCTGTTTTTT.

This sequence joins TRBV10-3 and TRBJ1-2; D not certain. This CDR3 comprises 14 residues. Trimming took 7 bases from V and 6 from J, leaving 18 bases between them. The germline CDR1 and CDR2 sequences are ENHRY and SYGVKD. The CDR3 sequence: CAIIGDISRDGYTF. The CDR3, as DNA: TGTGCCATCATCGGTGACATTTCTCGCGATGGCTACACCTTC.

This chain joins TRBV19 and TRBJ1-5; tentative D call: TRBD1 (6 bases). This CDR3 is 14 amino acids long. Per germline, CDR1 LNHDA and CDR2 SQIVND (reference sequence). Trimming took off 9 bases at V and 7 bases at J, with 19 bases between the two ends. The CDR3 region has the DNA TGTGCCAGCCAGCAGGGGTACGCAGACCAGCCCCAGCATTTT. It translates to CASQQGYADQPQHF.

The rearrangement links TRBV7-9 to TRBJ1-1; 11 bases align to TRBD1. The CDR3 contains 16 residues. Germline values: CDR1 SEHNR, CDR2 FQNEAQ (reference sequence). V was pared by 5 bases and J by 3 bases, with 8 bases of the junction left unmatched. CDR3 in DNA: TGTGCCAGCAGCCCCCCCACGGGACAGGGGGACACTGAAGCTTTCTTT. This gives the protein CASSPPTGQGDTEAFF.

CDR3 nucleotide sequence: TGCGCCAGCAGCTCGGATTGGGTAGGGGAAGGGGCCTACGAGCAGTACTTC. Translation: CASSSDWVGEGAYEQYF. This chain connects TRBV5-1 to TRBJ2-7; possible D gene TRBD1, 5 bases. CDR1 and CDR2 (germline): SGHRS, YFSETQ. V lost 3 bases and J 2 bases, leaving 21 bases between the germline ends. The CDR3 is 17 residues long. The full variable domain, completed using reference TRBV5-1 and TRBJ2-7, is KAGVTQTPRYLIKTRGQQVTLSCSPISGHRSVSWYQQTPGQGLQFLFEYFSETQRNKGNFPGRFSGRQFSNSRSEMNVSTLELGDSALYLCASSSDWVGEGAYEQYFGPGTRLTVT.

The V gene is TRBV7-8, the J gene TRBJ1-2; D gene ambiguous. Trimming shortened V by 5 bases and J by 3 bases, and 10 bases separated the two germline ends. The germline V gene has CDR1 SGHVS and CDR2 FQNEAQ. The CDR3 sequence is 13 residues long. This CDR3 reads CASSPAVDYGYTF. The CDR3 nucleotides are TGTGCCAGCAGCCCCGCGGTGGACTATGGCTACACCTTC.

This chain joins TRBV18 and TRBJ2-7; 9 positions match TRBD1. Unmatched junction bases numbered 10, after V lost 6 bases and J lost 4 bases. This CDR3 region has 15 residues. From germline, CDR1 is KGHSH and CDR2 LQKENI. DNA for the CDR3: TGTGCCAGCTCTCCGGGGACAGGGTCGAAGTACGAGCAGTACTTC. Translating gives CASSPGTGSKYEQYF. Full variable domain (remainder filled in from reference TRBV18 and TRBJ2-7): NAGVMQNPRHLVRRRGQEARLRCSPMKGHSHVYWYRQLPEEGLKFMVYLQKENIIDESGMPKERFSAEFPKEGPSILRIQQVVRGDSAAYFCASSPGTGSKYEQYFGPGTRLTVT.

The rearrangement uses TRBV4-3 and TRBJ2-6, with unresolved D. The germline CDR1 and CDR2 sequences are LGHNA and YSLEER. The V end lost 2 bases, the J end lost 1 base, and 6 bases lay between the germline ends. The CDR3 contains 15 residues. CDR3 sequence (DNA): TGCGCCAGCAGCCAACCCGGGTCTGGGGCCAACGTCCTGACTTTC. This gives the protein CASSQPGSGANVLTF.

The J gene is TRBJ2-1, the V gene TRBV6-5; 8 nucleotides agree with TRBD2. This CDR3 comprises 15 residues. The trim removed 6 bases at V and 8 bases at J, leaving 12 bases unmatched. Germline loops: CDR1 MNHEY, CDR2 SVGAGI. For the CDR3, the DNA is TGTGCCAGCAGGACCGGGACTAGGGTATTCGATGAGCAGTTCTTC. It yields the protein CASRTGTRVFDEQFF.

The genes are TRBV6-4 and TRBJ1-2; 7 nucleotides line up with TRBD1. This CDR3 region has 16 residues. Looked up from germline, CDR1 is MRHNA and CDR2 is SNTAGT. The ends lost 7 bases at V and 4 bases at J; junction bases unmatched: 15. Here the CDR3 reads CASTEPRRDSLYGYTF. CDR3 sequence (DNA): TGTGCCAGCACAGAACCCAGACGGGACAGCCTCTATGGCTACACCTTC.

The genes are TRBV3-1 (or the pseudogene TRBV3-2) and TRBJ1-4, with D possibly matching TRBD1 (6 bases). Germline CDR1 is LGHDT and CDR2 is YNNKEL (reference sequence). This CDR3 comprises 14 residues. V was clipped by 4 bases and J by 8 bases, with 14 bases between them. The CDR3 reads CASSLRRGSEKLFF. DNA for the CDR3: TGTGCCAGCAGCCTCCGTAGGGGGTCGGAAAAACTGTTTTTT.

This clone was counted between two and nine times. The CDR3 DNA sequence: TGTGCCAGCCGCTGGGGGGCTAATGAAAAACTGTTTTTT. This sequence encodes CASRWGANEKLFF. The J gene is TRBJ1-4, the V gene TRBV12-3 or TRBV12-4; maybe TRBD1 (5 bases). This CDR3 is built from 13 residues. Trimming pared 8 bases from V and 3 bases from J, leaving 10 bases between.

The V gene is TRBV7-2, the J gene TRBJ1-2, with D hard to call. There are 17 residues in the CDR3. Germline CDR1 is SGHTA and CDR2 is FQGNSA. Trimming took 5 bases from V and 4 from J, leaving 23 bases between them. This chain's CDR3 is CASSTYTSQARAYGYTF. The CDR3 DNA sequence: TGTGCCAGCAGCACTTATACTTCGCAGGCTCGAGCCTATGGCTACACCTTC.

The gene calls are TRBV12-5 and TRBJ2-1; D remains ambiguous. Germline values: CDR1 LGHNT, CDR2 FRNRAP. V lost 4 bases, J lost 11 bases, and 15 bases lay in between. The CDR3 runs to 13 residues. The CDR3 nucleotides are TGTGCTAGTGGTTCCCCGTTGGCAGGCAAGCAGTTCTTC. Translation gives CASGSPLAGKQFF.

V gene TRBV19 combines with J gene TRBJ2-1, with a tentative D call TRBD2 (6 bases). The CDR3 extends over 16 amino acids. Deletions cut 5 bases from V and 0 bases from J, with 14 bases between. CDR1 is LNHDA and CDR2 is SQIVND in the germline V gene (reference sequence). CDR3 nucleotide sequence: TGTGCCAGTAGTCCGGCGGGGAGCGGCTCCTACAATGAGCAGTTCTTC. Translation gives CASSPAGSGSYNEQFF.

V and J are TRBV7-2 and TRBJ2-7; D is possibly TRBD2 (5 bases). CDR1 is SGHTA and CDR2 is FQGNSA in the germline V gene. Trimming shortened V by 5 bases and J by 3 bases, and 11 bases separated the two germline ends. This CDR3 comprises 13 residues. The CDR3 nucleotides are TGTGCCAGCAGCCCCCGGGGTGGCTACGAGCAGTACTTC. Translation gives CASSPRGGYEQYF.

The V call is TRBV5-4, the J call TRBJ2-7; D gene uncertain. Germline values: CDR1 SGHNT, CDR2 YYREEE (reference sequence). V shed 3 bases and J shed 6 bases, with 7 bases lying between them. CDR3 size: 11 residues. CDR3 sequence: CASSSQSEQYF. Written as DNA, the CDR3 is TGTGCCAGCAGCTCCCAGTCCGAGCAGTACTTC.